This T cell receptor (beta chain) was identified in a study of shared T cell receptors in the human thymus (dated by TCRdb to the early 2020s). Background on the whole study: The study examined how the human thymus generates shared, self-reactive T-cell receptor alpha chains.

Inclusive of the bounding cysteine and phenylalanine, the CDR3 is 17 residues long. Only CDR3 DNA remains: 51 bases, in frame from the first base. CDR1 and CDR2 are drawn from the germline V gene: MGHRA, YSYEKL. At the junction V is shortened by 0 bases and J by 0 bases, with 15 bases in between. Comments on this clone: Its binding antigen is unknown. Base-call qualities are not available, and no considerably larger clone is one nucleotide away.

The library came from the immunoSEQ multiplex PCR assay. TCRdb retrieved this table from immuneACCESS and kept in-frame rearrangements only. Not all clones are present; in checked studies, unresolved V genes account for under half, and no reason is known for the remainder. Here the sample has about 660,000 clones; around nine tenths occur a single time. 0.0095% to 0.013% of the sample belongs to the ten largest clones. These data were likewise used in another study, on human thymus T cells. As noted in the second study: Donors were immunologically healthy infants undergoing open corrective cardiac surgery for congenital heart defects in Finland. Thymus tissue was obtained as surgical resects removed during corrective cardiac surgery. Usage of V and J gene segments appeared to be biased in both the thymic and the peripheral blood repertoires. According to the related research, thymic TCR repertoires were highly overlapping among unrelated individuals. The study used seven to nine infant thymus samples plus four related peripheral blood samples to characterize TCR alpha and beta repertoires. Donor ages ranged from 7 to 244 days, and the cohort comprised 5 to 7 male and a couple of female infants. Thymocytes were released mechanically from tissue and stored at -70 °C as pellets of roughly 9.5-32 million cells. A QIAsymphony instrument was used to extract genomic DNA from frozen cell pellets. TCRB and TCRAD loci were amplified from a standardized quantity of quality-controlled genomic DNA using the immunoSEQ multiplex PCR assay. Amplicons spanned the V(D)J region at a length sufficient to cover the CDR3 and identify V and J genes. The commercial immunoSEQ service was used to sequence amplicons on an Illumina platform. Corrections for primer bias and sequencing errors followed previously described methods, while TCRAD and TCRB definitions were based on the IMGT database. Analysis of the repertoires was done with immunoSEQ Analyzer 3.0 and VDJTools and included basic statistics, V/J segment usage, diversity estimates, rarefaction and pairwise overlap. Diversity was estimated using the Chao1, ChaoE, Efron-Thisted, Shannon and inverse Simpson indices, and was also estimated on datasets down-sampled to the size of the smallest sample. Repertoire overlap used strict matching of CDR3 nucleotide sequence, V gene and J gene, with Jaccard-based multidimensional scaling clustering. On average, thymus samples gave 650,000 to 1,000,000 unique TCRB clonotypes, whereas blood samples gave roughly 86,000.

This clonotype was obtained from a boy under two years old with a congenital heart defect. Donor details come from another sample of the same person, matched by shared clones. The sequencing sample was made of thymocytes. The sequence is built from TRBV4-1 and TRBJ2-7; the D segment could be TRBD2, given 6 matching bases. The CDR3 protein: CASSQDRGVTSSYEQYF. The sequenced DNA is TGCGCCAGCAGCCAAGATCGCGGGGTCACGAGCTCCTACGAGCAGTACTTC.